These T cell receptor beta chains were read from a single sample in a study of blood T cell repertoires in COVID-19. Measured with immunoSEQ multiplex PCR; TCRdb has only the in-frame clones, and not every one. The table shows approximately 41,000 clones, with around 90% occurring only once. The source material was peripheral blood. All receptors derive from a woman of 80 years or more with active COVID-19. CDR3s include the opening cysteine and the closing phenylalanine or tryptophan. D genes are given only for firm matches. Size tells how often a clone was seen (once, few, many) or the class of an expanded clone, and some rows leave it out.

size	D	V	J	DNA	CDR3
NA	NA	TRBV4-1	TRBJ2-5	TGCGCCAGCAGCCTACGGACTCTTGAGACCCAGTACTTC	CASSLRTLETQYF
NA	NA	TRBV7-2	TRBJ1-3	TGTGCCAGCAGCTTAGAGAACAACCGTGGAAACACCATATATTTT	CASSLENNRGNTIYF
NA	NA	TRBV29-1	TRBJ1-2	TGCAGCGTTGACAAGGGGAACTATGGCTACACCTTC	CSVDKGNYGYTF
NA	NA	TRBV7-2	TRBJ2-2	TGTGCCAGCAGCTTAGTTTCTCAGGGTGGGACCGGGGAGCTGTTTTTT	CASSLVSQGGTGELFF
NA	TRBD2	TRBV20-1	TRBJ2-1	TGCAGTGCTAGTGAAGTAGCGGGGAGCTCCTACAATGAGCAGTTCTTC	CSASEVAGSSYNEQFF
NA	NA	TRBV11-2	TRBJ2-2	TGTGCCAGCAGCTTAAAGGGGGCGGGGACGTACACCGGGGAGCTGTTTTTT	CASSLKGAGTYTGELFF
NA	NA	TRBV6-5	TRBJ1-1	TGTGCCAGTTTCATGCAGAAGAACACTGAAGCTTTCTTT	CASFMQKNTEAFF
NA	NA	TRBV7-2	TRBJ1-5	TGTGCCAGCAGCTTGTTCCCCCGTAGCGGCAATCAGCCCCAGCATTTT	CASSLFPRSGNQPQHF
NA	TRBD2	TRBV3-1/TRBV3-2	TRBJ2-7	TGTGCCAGCAGCCAAGATCCTAGCGGGGACTACGAGCAGTACTTC	CASSQDPSGDYEQYF
NA	TRBD2	TRBV13	TRBJ2-2	TGTGCCAGCAGCCCTCGAACCACACGGGGGGTTGGCGGGGAGCTGTTTTTT	CASSPRTTRGVGGELFF
NA	TRBD1	TRBV6-5	TRBJ1-1	TGTGCCAGCACCTGGTCAGGGGGCACTGAAGCTTTCTTT	CASTWSGGTEAFF
NA	TRBD1	TRBV7-3	TRBJ2-6	TGTGCCAGCAGCAAATGGACAGGGGGTACCTCTGGGGCCAACGTCCTGACTTTC	CASSKWTGGTSGANVLTF
NA	TRBD1	TRBV18	TRBJ2-7	TGTGCCAGCTCACCATACCGGACAGGTGGCTACGAGCAGTACTTC	CASSPYRTGGYEQYF
few	NA	TRBV5-4	TRBJ1-2	TGTGCCAGCAGTTTGGAGGGGAATGGCTACACCTTC	CASSLEGNGYTF
NA	TRBD1	TRBV30	TRBJ1-1	TGTGCCTGGGACAGGGGGAACACTGAAGCTTTCTTT	CAWDRGNTEAFF
NA	TRBD1	TRBV15	TRBJ2-7	TGTGCCACCAGCAACCGGGACAGTCTTTCCGAGCAGTACTTC	CATSNRDSLSEQYF
once	TRBD1	TRBV11-2	TRBJ2-5	TGTGCCAGCGAGGAAGCAGGGGGACAAGAGACCCAGTACTTC	CASEEAGGQETQYF
NA	NA	TRBV6-6	TRBJ2-1	TGTGCCAGCAGTTACGACAGGAACAATGAGCAGTTCTTC	CASSYDRNNEQFF
NA	NA	TRBV6-5	TRBJ1-3	TGTGCCAGCAGTTCCGTCCGGGGAACTGGAAACACCATATATTTT	CASSSVRGTGNTIYF
NA	TRBD1	TRBV10-3	TRBJ2-7	TGTGCCATCAGTGAGCCGGGCCTTGGACAGGGAAGCGAGCAGTACTTC	CAISEPGLGQGSEQYF
NA	NA	TRBV20-1	TRBJ2-5	TGCAGTGCTCAAAAGGGGGAGACCCAGTACTTC	CSAQKGETQYF
NA	NA	TRBV9	TRBJ2-7	TGTGCCAGCAGCAAAGGGGAAGGAACCTACGAGCAGTACTTC	CASSKGEGTYEQYF
NA	TRBD1	TRBV5-6	TRBJ1-6	TGTGCCAGCAGTTCGACCTACAGGGGCTATAATTCACCCCTCCACTTT	CASSSTYRGYNSPLHF
NA	NA	TRBV6-5	TRBJ2-2	TGTGCCAGCCGGCAGGGGCCCGACCGGGAGCTGTTTTTT	CASRQGPDRELFF